A single count supports the clone carrying this T cell receptor (beta chain). Antigen: not known. 2 million unsorted PBMCs were stored in RNAlater at -80 °C before RNA extraction. This entry is derived from a study of neurological immune-mediated disorders. Study results and caveats: The greatest TCR clonal expansion appeared in HTLV-1-associated myelopathy and the smallest, falling below healthy controls, in multiple sclerosis.

Synthesis of cDNA was carried out by template-switch 5'RACE. The reaction used 10-nucleotide random UMIs. TCRdb reanalysed the 5' RACE reads using MiXCR and keeps one entry per CDR3 protein. In the table there are 25,000 to 35,000 distinct CDR3 sequences, 15% of which are singletons. Looked up from germline, CDR1 is SGHTA and CDR2 is FQGTGA. Unmatched junction bases numbered 3, after V lost 4 bases and J lost 2 bases. CDR3 length: 15 residues. The gene calls are TRBV7-3 and TRBJ1-2; 11 bases map to TRBD1. The clonotype was recovered from a man in his 70s in good health. The sequencing input was PBMCs. Written as DNA, the CDR3 is TGTGCCAGCAGCTGGGACAGGGGGGGGAACTATGGCTACACCTTC. Translating it yields CASSWDRGGNYGYTF.